The source of this T cell receptor beta chain is a study of blood T cell repertoires in COVID-19. In Cohort 3, a recovered donor had either two negative PCRs, clearance, or symptom resolution. The assay was immunoSEQ multiplex PCR, and TCRdb's table has in-frame clones only and misses some. The sample contains some 170,000 clones, approximately 80% of which appear only once. Trimming took 4 bases from V and 5 from J, leaving 14 bases between them. CDR1 SQVTM and CDR2 ANQGSEA come from the germline V gene. The CDR3 is made up of 14 amino acids. The source material was PBMCs or T cells enriched from blood (not recorded which). This rearrangement joins TRBV29-1 to TRBJ2-2; D is possibly TRBD2 (6 bases). The source is a man aged 40-50 years who had recovered from COVID-19. CDR3 nucleotides: TGCAGCGTTGGTGTTGTTGGAGGGACCGGGGAGCTGTTTTTT. Its translation: CSVGVVGGTGELFF.